This T cell receptor beta chain was captured in a study of post-analysis software for immune sequencing data. The CDR3 totals 15 residues. Losses at the gene ends were 5 bases for V and 4 bases for J; bases not matched to a gene: 8. CDR1 SGHAT and CDR2 FQNNGV come from the germline V gene. The study, taken as a whole, reports: Several TRBV segments (TRBV5-6, TRBV5-1 and TRBV20-1 among them) occurred more frequently in patients than in controls.

In regard to this clonotype: Antigen unknown.

Unique molecular identifiers were present in the TCR beta cDNA libraries. Each CDR3 protein gets one entry after TCRdb re-called the PCR reads with MiXCR. The sample lists about 400,000 distinct CDR3 sequences; 30% to 45% were seen once. The sample comprised blood. The sequence derives from a girl aged 5-17 years with multiple sclerosis. J is TRBJ2-3 and V is TRBV11-2; 8 nucleotides match TRBD2. The CDR3 region has the DNA TGTGCCAGCAGCGATCGCGGGGGGCCGCCAGATACGCAGTATTTT. Its protein is CASSDRGGPPDTQYF.